Following are 29 T cell receptor beta chains from one sample sequenced in a study of shared clonotypes between healthy human individuals. Libraries were prepared by immunoSEQ multiplex PCR; TCRdb keeps only in-frame clonotypes and omits some of them. Here the sample spans 450,000 or so clones, around 77% being singletons. The specimen was PBMCs. These receptor sequences come from a middle-aged woman in good health. Some clones in this sample may be carry-over from other donors' samples.

This CDR3 is CASSLALEGNTEAFF. CDR3 nucleotide sequence: TGTGCCAGCAGCTTAGCTTTGGAAGGGAACACTGAAGCTTTCTTT. J is TRBJ1-1 and V is TRBV7-9; D is unresolved. Germline V gene lookup returns CDR1 SEHNR and CDR2 FQNEAQ (reference sequence). This CDR3 is built from 15 residues. V gave up 0 bases and J gave up 1 base, with 9 bases separating them.

The chain recombines TRBV11-3 with TRBJ1-1; the D gene is possibly TRBD1 (5 bases). The CDR3 extends over 13 amino acids. Trimming took 5 bases from V and 0 from J, leaving 7 bases between them. The germline V gene encodes CDR1 SGHNT and CDR2 YENEEA. CDR3 loop: CASSRQMNTEAFF. CDR3 sequence (DNA): TGTGCCAGCAGCCGACAGATGAACACTGAAGCTTTCTTT.

Of note for this clone: The junction and the germline gene differ at one end; a read error may be behind it. V usage is TRBV7-9 and J usage is TRBJ1-3; D gene ambiguous. Germline CDR1 and CDR2: SEHNR and FQNEAQ (reference sequence). The CDR3 contains 15 residues. The CDR3 spells CVSSFGQAAGNTIYF. The CDR3 nucleotides are TGTGTCAGCAGCTTCGGGCAGGCCGCGGGAAACACCATATATTTT.

The rearrangement joins TRBV2 to TRBJ1-5; the D gene is possibly TRBD1 (6 bases). The CDR3 runs 14 residues. The V end lost 4 bases, the J end lost 7 bases, and 14 bases lay between the germline ends. Per the germline V gene, CDR1 is SNHLY and CDR2 is FYNNEI. This chain's CDR3 is CASSGTALGQPQHF. The DNA for the CDR3 is TGTGCCAGCAGTGGGACAGCCCTTGGCCAGCCCCAGCATTTT.

The rearrangement joins TRBV28 to TRBJ2-1; 7 nucleotides match TRBD2. After removal of 3 bases from V and 4 bases from J, the junction contained 6 bases not matched to a gene. The CDR3 contains 15 residues. The germline V gene encodes CDR1 MDHEN and CDR2 SYDVKM. In DNA form, the CDR3 reads TGTGCCAGCAGTTTTGGCGGGAGTATTTACAATGAGCAGTTCTTC. Amino acids: CASSFGGSIYNEQFF.

As regards this clone: This clone may be a read error of a much larger clone one base away. V is TRBV5-6 and J is TRBJ1-2; D is ambiguous. V gave up 7 bases and J gave up 9 bases, with 19 bases separating them. In germline, CDR1 is SGHDT, CDR2 YYEEEE. There are 13 residues in the CDR3. In DNA form, the CDR3 reads TGTGCCAGCGAAAACCTAGGCGAGTTGCGCTACACCTTC. Translated: CASENLGELRYTF.

This sequence joins TRBV11-2 and TRBJ1-4; D not resolved. The length of the CDR3 is 16 residues. The germline V and J ends were trimmed by 2 bases and 2 bases, with 12 bases remaining between them. The V gene's germline CDR1 is SGHAT and CDR2 FQNNGV. CDR3 DNA: TGTGCCAGCAGCTTAACTCAGCCGGGGACTAATGAAAAACTGTTTTTT. Encoded protein: CASSLTQPGTNEKLFF. Full variable domain (rest looked up from reference TRBV11-2 and TRBJ1-4): EAGVAQSPRYKIIEKRQSVAFWCNPISGHATLYWYQQILGQGPKLLIQFQNNGVVDDSQLPKDRFSAERLKGVDSTLKIQPAKLEDSAVYLCASSLTQPGTNEKLFFGSGTQLSVL.

V usage is TRBV18 and J usage is TRBJ2-2; tentative D call: TRBD2 (6 bases). CDR1 KGHSH and CDR2 LQKENI come from the germline V gene. V lost 3 bases, J lost 1 base, and 9 bases lay in between. The CDR3 sequence is 15 residues long. The CDR3 sequence: CASSPGLLNTGELFF. In nucleotides, the CDR3 is TGTGCCAGCTCACCGGGACTGCTGAACACCGGGGAGCTGTTTTTT. The whole variable domain, filled in from reference TRBV18 and TRBJ2-2, reads NAGVMQNPRHLVRRRGQEARLRCSPMKGHSHVYWYRQLPEEGLKFMVYLQKENIIDESGMPKERFSAEFPKEGPSILRIQQVVRGDSAAYFCASSPGLLNTGELFFGEGSRLTVL.

The CDR3 sequence: CASSQADSYEQYF. CDR3 nucleotides: TGTGCCAGCAGCCAAGCAGACTCCTACGAGCAGTACTTC. The chain uses TRBV4-2 and TRBJ2-7; D gene uncertain. The length of the CDR3 is 13 residues. Between the trimmed V and J ends, which lost 1 base and 0 bases, there was a span of 4 bases. Germline V lookup: CDR1 LGHNA, CDR2 YNFKEQ.

The V and J genes are TRBV7-6 and TRBJ2-3; no reliable D call. CDR1 is SGHVS and CDR2 is FNYEAQ in the germline V gene. The length of the CDR3 is 15 residues. Trimming stripped 2 bases from V and 2 bases from J, with 11 bases between. The CDR3 bases are TGTGCCAGCAGCTTAAGCCCCGGTCCCACAGATACGCAGTATTTT. Encoded protein: CASSLSPGPTDTQYF.

CDR3 loop: CASSRDGGREQYF. The DNA of the CDR3 is TGTGCCAGCAGCCGAGACGGGGGCCGAGAACAGTACTTC. The chain joins TRBV7-9 to TRBJ2-7; tentatively, D is TRBD1 or TRBD2 (6 bases each). The CDR3 runs 13 residues. The germline CDR1 and CDR2 sequences are SEHNR and FQNEAQ (reference sequence). With 5 bases removed from V and 10 bases from J, the gap between germline ends came to 18 bases.

This clone was found once. V and J are TRBV7-3 and TRBJ2-2; 11 nucleotides line up with TRBD2. There are 20 residues in the CDR3. V lost 2 bases to trimming and J lost 0 bases; unmatched junction nucleotides: 11. Germline V gene data show CDR1 as SGHTA and CDR2 as FQGTGA. The CDR3 DNA reads as TGTGCCAGCAGCTTAGAGGCGGGGCTAGCGGGAGGTCCGAACACCGGGGAGCTGTTTTTT. The encoded protein is CASSLEAGLAGGPNTGELFF.

The chain couples TRBV6-4 to TRBJ2-7; TRBD2 agrees at 9 bases. Per the germline V gene, CDR1 is MRHNA and CDR2 is SNTAGT. V was pared by 6 bases and J by 6 bases, with 15 bases of the junction left unmatched. The CDR3 is 16 residues long. The CDR3: CASSLSPGSGRGEQYF. Written as DNA, the CDR3 is TGTGCCAGCAGCCTCTCTCCGGGTAGCGGGAGAGGCGAGCAGTACTTC.

A remark on this clone: Other DNA variants within this sample encode the same CDR3. The chain links TRBV5-4 to TRBJ2-2; tentatively, D is TRBD1 (6 bases). Germline CDR1 and CDR2: SGHNT and YYREEE (reference sequence). Trimming removed 2 bases at V and 6 bases at J, with 8 bases between. The CDR3 has 13 amino acids. The CDR3 sequence: CASSLQGPGELFF. The DNA of the CDR3 is TGTGCCAGCAGCTTACAGGGACCCGGGGAGCTGTTTTTT.

A word on this clone: In the same sample, other DNA sequences code for this CDR3. This chain connects TRBV15 to TRBJ1-3; the D gene is possibly TRBD1 (5 bases). Per germline, CDR1 LNHNV and CDR2 YYDKDF (reference sequence). The germline V and J ends were trimmed by 0 bases and 0 bases, with 9 bases remaining between them. This CDR3 comprises 16 residues. In DNA, the CDR3 is TGTGCCACCAGCAGAGATAGGGGCTACTCTGGAAACACCATATATTTT. Translating gives CATSRDRGYSGNTIYF.

Regarding this clone: This same CDR3 is encoded by further DNA sequences in the sample. This rearrangement joins TRBV9 to TRBJ2-5, with D maybe TRBD2 (5 bases). The V end was cut by 0 bases, the J end by 5 bases, with 5 bases between. The CDR3 spans 12 residues. Per the germline V gene, CDR1 is SGDLS and CDR2 is YYNGEE. The CDR3: CASSVGGETQYF. CDR3 nucleotides: TGTGCCAGCAGCGTAGGCGGGGAGACCCAGTACTTC.

In the case of this clone: This may arise from a read error, as a much more abundant clone is one base away. The identical CDR3 is also encoded by other nucleotide sequences in the sample. The chain employs TRBV2 and TRBJ1-5; D gene unclear. Germline V CDR1 and CDR2: SNHLY, FYNNEI. Between the trimmed V and J ends, which lost 3 bases and 0 bases, there was a span of 0 bases. The CDR3 totals 12 residues. The CDR3 here is CASSDSNQPQHF. The CDR3 DNA reads TGTGCCAGCAGTGATAGCAATCAGCCCCAGCATTTT.

Points on this clone: This likely reflects a read error, since a far larger clone is one base away. The CDR3 end shows no conserved phenylalanine or tryptophan, and so a read error is likely. The gene calls are TRBV18 and TRBJ1-5; D may be TRBD1 (6 bases). This CDR3 comprises 13 residues. CDR1 and CDR2 (germline): KGHSH, LQKENI. V was clipped by 1 base and J by 5 bases, with 6 bases between them. CDR3: CASSPQGDQPQHS. The DNA for the CDR3 is TGTGCCAGCTCACCACAGGGGGATCAGCCCCAGCATTCT.

A few counts support this clone. The V call is TRBV9, the J call TRBJ2-2; D gene unclear. CDR3 size: 13 residues. CDR1 and CDR2 from the germline V gene are SGDLS and YYNGEE. V dropped 0 bases and J dropped 6 bases, with 6 bases sitting between them. The CDR3 loop reads CASSVARAGELFF. CDR3 DNA sequence: TGTGCCAGCAGCGTAGCAAGGGCCGGGGAGCTGTTTTTT.

The rearrangement links TRBV30 to TRBJ1-4; 10 nucleotides line up with TRBD1. Germline V lookup: CDR1 GTSNPN, CDR2 SVGIG (reference sequence). The CDR3 consists of 13 residues. Trimming took 8 bases from V and 7 from J; bases not matched to a gene: 7. CDR3 sequence reads: CAGMTGGFEKLFF. CDR3 sequence (DNA): TGTGCCGGAATGACAGGGGGCTTTGAAAAACTGTTTTTT.

As to this clone: A far larger clone is one base from this, pointing to a likely read error. The chain links TRBV21-1 to TRBJ1-1. TRBV21-1 is a pseudogene. This CDR3 has 13 amino acids. The CDR3 reads CAGSKVDNTEAFF. The CDR3 DNA reads TGTGCCGGCAGCAAAGTTGACAACACTGAAGCTTTCTTT.

This chain uses TRBV5-6 with TRBJ2-7; maybe TRBD2 (5 bases). Per germline, CDR1 SGHDT and CDR2 YYEEEE. The CDR3 totals 16 residues. The V end was cut by 0 bases, the J end by 4 bases, with 17 bases between. As DNA, the CDR3 is TGTGCCAGCAGCTTGGGTTTCGGGGAGCCCGAATACGAGCAGTACTTC. It encodes CASSLGFGEPEYEQYF.

The chain uses TRBV4-3 and TRBJ1-2; D gene uncertain. Germline assignment: CDR1 LGHNA and CDR2 YSLEER. Trimming removed 1 base from V and 2 bases from J, with 11 bases in between. CDR3 size: 15 residues. Written as DNA, the CDR3 is TGCGCCAGCAGCCAAGGAGGGCAGGCAAACTATGGCTACACCTTC. Protein sequence: CASSQGGQANYGYTF.

This clone has a single count. The junction departs from germline at one end; a sequencing error may be responsible. The same CDR3 can be traced to other DNA sequences in this sample. The chain combines TRBV6-1 with TRBJ1-5; D ambiguous. This CDR3 is 15 amino acids long. CDR1 and CDR2 (germline): MNHNS, SASEGT. The CDR3 loop reads CASRGPAGGNQPQHF. Written as DNA, the CDR3 is TGTGCCAGCAGGGGCCCCGCCGGAGGCAATCAGCCCCAACATTTT.

This clone was observed a handful of times. This chain uses TRBV27 with TRBJ1-2; 7 positions agree with TRBD1. V was pared by 6 bases and J by 2 bases, with 9 bases of the junction left unmatched. The germline V gene encodes CDR1 MNHEY and CDR2 SMNVEV (reference sequence). This CDR3 has 15 residues. CDR3 protein: CASSKKTGRNYGYTF. The CDR3, as DNA: TGTGCCAGCAGCAAAAAGACAGGGAGAAACTATGGCTACACCTTC.

This clone was counted a few times. The V call is TRBV9, the J call TRBJ2-5; 8 bases fit TRBD2. The CDR3 loop spans 14 amino acids. Trimming at V came to 4 bases and at J to 3 bases, leaving 5 bases not matched to a gene. CDR1 SGDLS and CDR2 YYNGEE come from the germline V gene. In nucleotides, the CDR3 is TGTGCCAGCAGCATCGGACTAGCCGAAGAGACCCAGTACTTC. Translating gives CASSIGLAEETQYF.

This chain uses TRBV6-6 with TRBJ1-6; a possible D gene is TRBD1 (5 bases). The CDR3 consists of 14 residues. The germline V gene encodes CDR1 MNHNY and CDR2 SVGAGI (reference sequence). V dropped 2 bases and J dropped 7 bases, with 9 bases sitting between them. The CDR3 protein is CASSYETENSPLHF. In DNA form, the CDR3 reads TGTGCCAGCAGTTACGAGACAGAGAATTCACCCCTCCACTTT.

In its sample, this clone was seen many times. The gene calls are TRBV28 and TRBJ1-2; the match to TRBD1 covers 7 bases. This CDR3 is built from 14 residues. Germline V gene sequence: CDR1 MDHEN, CDR2 SYDVKM. V shed 3 bases, J shed 3 bases, and the junction held 4 bases outside the gene matches. CDR3 DNA sequence: TGTGCCAGCAGTTTGGCAGGGGGGCACTATGGCTACACCTTC. It encodes CASSLAGGHYGYTF.

The genes are TRBV11-1 and TRBJ2-7, with 10 nucleotides matching TRBD2. Germline V CDR1 and CDR2: SGHAT, FQDESV (reference sequence). The CDR3 contains 15 residues. Germline trimming cut 3 bases from V and 8 bases from J; bases unmatched to any gene: 10. CDR3 sequence reads: CASSLGLAGVEKQYF. The CDR3 DNA reads TGTGCCAGCAGCTTGGGCCTAGCGGGAGTCGAGAAGCAGTACTTC.